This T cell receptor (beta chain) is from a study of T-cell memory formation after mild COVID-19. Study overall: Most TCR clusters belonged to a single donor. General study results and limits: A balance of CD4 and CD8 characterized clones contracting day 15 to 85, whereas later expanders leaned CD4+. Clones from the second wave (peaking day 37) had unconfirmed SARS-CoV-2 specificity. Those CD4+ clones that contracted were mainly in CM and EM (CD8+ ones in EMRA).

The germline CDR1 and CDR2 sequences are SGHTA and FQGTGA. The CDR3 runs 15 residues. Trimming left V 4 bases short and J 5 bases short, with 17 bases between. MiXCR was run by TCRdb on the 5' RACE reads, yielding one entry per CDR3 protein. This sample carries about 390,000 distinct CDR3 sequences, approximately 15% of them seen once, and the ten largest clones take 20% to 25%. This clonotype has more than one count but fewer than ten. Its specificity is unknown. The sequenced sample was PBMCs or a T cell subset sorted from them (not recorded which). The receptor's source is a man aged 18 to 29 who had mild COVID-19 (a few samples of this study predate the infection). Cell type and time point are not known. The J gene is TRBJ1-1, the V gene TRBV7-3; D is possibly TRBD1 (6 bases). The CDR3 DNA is TGTGCCAGCAGCTCCTCTGGAGGGGGGCAGACTGAAGCTTTCTTT. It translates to CASSSSGGGQTEAFF.